This T cell receptor (beta chain) was documented in a study of cytomegalovirus exposure and HLA in healthy donors. Donors were nominally healthy when sampled, though unrecorded immune exposures were likely. PCR used 60 Vbeta primers and 13 Jbeta primers. Some clones are missing from TCRdb's copy, which holds only in-frame ones; the method was immunoSEQ multiplex PCR. The sample has over 150,000 clones, roughly 77% seen once. The V gene end was trimmed by 5 bases and the J gene end by 4 bases; junction bases not matched to a gene: 11. The CDR3 consists of 15 residues. In germline, CDR1 is SGHRS, CDR2 YFSETQ.

The chain is built from TRBV5-1 and TRBJ2-5; 7 nucleotides agree with TRBD1. The receptor's source is a man aged 25-45 years in good health and CMV-seropositive. Sequenced: PBMCs. CDR3 nucleotide sequence: TGCGCCAGCAGACGAAATACAGGGGTTGGAGAGACCCAGTACTTC. This gives the protein CASRRNTGVGETQYF.